This passage covers 9 T cell receptor beta chains from one sample sequenced in a study of cytomegalovirus exposure and HLA in healthy donors. The PCR used 60 Vbeta and 13 Jbeta primers. Measured with immunoSEQ multiplex PCR; TCRdb has only the in-frame clones, and not every one. The sample yields roughly 170,000 clones, about 81% seen once. The sample was PBMCs. These receptors all come from a woman aged 25-40 years in good health and CMV-seronegative.

This clone was counted between two and nine times. This chain links TRBV7-2 with TRBJ1-6, with 8 bases lining up with TRBD1. The J segment lost 5 bases and the V segment lost 0 bases, leaving 6 bases of the junction unmatched. This CDR3 has 17 amino acids. CDR1 is SGHTA, CDR2 FQGNSA, per germline. The DNA of the CDR3 is TGTGCCAGCAGCTTAGCCTTCTGGGACAGGAATAATTCACCCCTCCACTTT. Residues: CASSLAFWDRNNSPLHF. The complete variable domain, with remaining parts taken from reference TRBV7-2 and TRBJ1-6, reads GAGVSQSPSNKVTEKGKDVELRCDPISGHTALYWYRQSLGQGLEFLIYFQGNSAPDKSGLPSDRFSAERTGGSVSTLTIQRTQQEDSAVYLCASSLAFWDRNNSPLHFGNGTRLTVT.

V usage is TRBV5-1 and J usage is TRBJ1-4; D not certain. The V and J ends lost 0 bases and 5 bases respectively, with 11 bases between them. The germline CDR1 and CDR2 sequences are SGHRS and YFSETQ. The CDR3 runs 15 residues. This chain's CDR3 is CASSLELSLNEKLFF. CDR3 sequence (DNA): TGCGCCAGCAGCTTGGAATTGAGCTTAAATGAAAAACTGTTTTTT.

The chain employs TRBV7-9 and TRBJ1-2; TRBD1 might be the D (5 bases). The CDR3 is 13 amino acids. CDR1 SEHNR and CDR2 FQNEAQ come from the germline V gene (reference sequence). Deletions cut 1 base from V and 13 bases from J, with 16 bases between. The CDR3 DNA reads TGTGCCAGCAGCTTAGAGGAGGGGCTGGCGTCCACCTTC. Protein sequence: CASSLEEGLASTF.

The DNA for the CDR3 is TGCGCCAGCAGCCAAGAACTAGCGGGAGGGCCAGATACGCAGTATTTT. It is translated as CASSQELAGGPDTQYF. The rearrangement joins TRBV4-3 to TRBJ2-3, with 13 bases fitting TRBD2. V gave up 0 bases and J gave up 4 bases; unmatched junction bases: 1. The CDR3 totals 16 residues. Germline V gene data show CDR1 as LGHNA and CDR2 as YSLEER.

The chain uses TRBV19 and TRBJ2-7; TRBD1 agrees at 8 bases. The V segment lost 5 bases and the J segment 4 bases; nucleotides outside the gene matches: 13. CDR3 length: 16 amino acids. Per the germline V gene, CDR1 is LNHDA and CDR2 is SQIVND (reference sequence). The CDR3: CASSFNSGTGLYEQYF. The CDR3 DNA follows: TGTGCCAGTAGTTTCAACTCCGGGACAGGCCTATACGAGCAGTACTTC.

V usage is TRBV27 and J usage is TRBJ1-5; 10 bases match TRBD1. CDR1 and CDR2 (germline): MNHEY, SMNVEV (reference sequence). The CDR3 runs to 14 residues. The ends lost 6 bases at V and 8 bases at J; junction bases unmatched: 7. For the CDR3, the DNA is TGTGCCAGCAGACCGACAGGGGGCGTTGAGCCCCAGCATTTT. Translating gives CASRPTGGVEPQHF.

This chain uses TRBV7-9 with TRBJ2-1; 9 bases agree with TRBD2. Germline CDR1 SEHNR, CDR2 FQNEAQ (reference sequence). Unmatched junction bases numbered 5, after V lost 2 bases and J lost 0 bases. This CDR3 is 17 amino acids long. In DNA, the CDR3 is TGTGCCAGCAGCTTATTGCTAGCGGGACACTCCTACAATGAGCAGTTCTTC. Protein: CASSLLLAGHSYNEQFF.

The chain uses TRBV6-5 and TRBJ2-1; 8 bases are a match to TRBD1. This CDR3 contains 15 residues. Germline values: CDR1 MNHEY, CDR2 SVGAGI. The junction had 7 bases not matched to a gene; V was cut back by 6 bases and J by 3 bases. The CDR3 nucleotides are TGTGCCAGCAGGATACAGGGGGTTGGCTACAATGAGCAGTTCTTC. Encoded protein: CASRIQGVGYNEQFF.

Only one count was recorded for this clone. This chain joins TRBV9 and TRBJ1-6; tentatively, D is TRBD1 (6 bases). CDR1 and CDR2 from the germline V gene are SGDLS and YYNGEE. V dropped 4 bases and J dropped 7 bases, with 9 bases sitting between them. CDR3 length: 13 residues. In nucleotides, the CDR3 is TGTGCCAGCAGCCCTACAGGGAATTCACCCCTCCACTTT. It codes for CASSPTGNSPLHF.